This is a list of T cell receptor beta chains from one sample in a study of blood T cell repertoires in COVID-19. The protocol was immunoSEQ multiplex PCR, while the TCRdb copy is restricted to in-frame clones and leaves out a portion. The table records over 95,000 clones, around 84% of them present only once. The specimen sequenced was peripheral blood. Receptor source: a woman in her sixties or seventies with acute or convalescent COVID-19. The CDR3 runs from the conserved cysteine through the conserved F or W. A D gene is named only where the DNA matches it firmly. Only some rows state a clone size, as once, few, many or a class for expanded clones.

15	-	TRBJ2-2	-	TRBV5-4	TGTGCCAGCAGCTTGGTTACAGGGAGTCCCGGGGAGCTGTTTTTT	CASSLVTGSPGELFF
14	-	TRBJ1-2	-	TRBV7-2	TGTGCCAGCAGCTTAGATGGGGGCCCCTATGGCTACACCTTC	CASSLDGGPYGYTF
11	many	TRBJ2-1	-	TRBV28	TGTGCCAGCAGTCATTACAATGAGCAGTTCTTC	CASSHYNEQFF
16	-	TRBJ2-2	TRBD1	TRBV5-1	TGCGCCAGCAGGCCTCCGGGACAGGGTTCCACCGGGGAGCTGTTTTTT	CASRPPGQGSTGELFF
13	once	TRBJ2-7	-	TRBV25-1	TGTGCCAGCTCTGATCGGGGTAACGACGAGCAGTACTTC	CASSDRGNDEQYF
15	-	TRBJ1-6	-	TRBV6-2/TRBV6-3	TGTGCCAGCAGTTACTCACCGGCCCTAGATTCACCCCTCCACTTT	CASSYSPALDSPLHF
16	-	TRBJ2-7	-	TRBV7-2	TGTGCCAGCAGCTTACGGGGGATTACACTCCCCTACGAGCAGTACTTC	CASSLRGITLPYEQYF
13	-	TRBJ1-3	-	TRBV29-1	TGCAGCGGGTCGGAGTCCTCTGGAAACACCATATATTTT	CSGSESSGNTIYF
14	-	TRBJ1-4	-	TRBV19	TGTGCCAGTAAGTCGGCGGCAACTAATGAAAAACTGTTTTTT	CASKSAATNEKLFF
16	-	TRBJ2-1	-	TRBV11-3	TGTGCCAGCACCCTAGGTGCGGCCAGCTCCTACAATGAGCAGTTCTTC	CASTLGAASSYNEQFF
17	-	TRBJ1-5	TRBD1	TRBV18	TGTGCCAGCTCACCACCAAACGGACAGGGTGGAAGCCAGCCCCAGCATTTT	CASSPPNGQGGSQPQHF
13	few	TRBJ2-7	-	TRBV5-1	TGCGCCAGCAGCGTGGACGGGAGCTACGAGCAGTACTTC	CASSVDGSYEQYF
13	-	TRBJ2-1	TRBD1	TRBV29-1	TGCAGCGTGGCAAACAGACAGGGCAATGAGCAGTTCTTC	CSVANRQGNEQFF
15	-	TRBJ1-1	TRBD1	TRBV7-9	TGTGCCAGCAGCTTAGCGAGGGGGCTGGGGTCTGAAGCTTTCTTT	CASSLARGLGSEAFF
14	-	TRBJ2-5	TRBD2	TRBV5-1	TGCGCCAGCGGTTTAGCGGGGGACGCAGAGACCCAGTACTTC	CASGLAGDAETQYF
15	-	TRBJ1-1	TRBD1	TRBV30	TGTGCCTGGAGTGTACTCTCGACAGGGGATACTGAAGCTTTCTTT	CAWSVLSTGDTEAFF
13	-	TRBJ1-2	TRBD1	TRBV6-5	TGTGCCAGCAGGGCCCCCGGGACAGTTGGCTACACCTTC	CASRAPGTVGYTF
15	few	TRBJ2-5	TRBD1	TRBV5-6	TGTGCCAGCAGCTTGCACTACAGGGGGCTGGAGACCCAGTACTTC	CASSLHYRGLETQYF
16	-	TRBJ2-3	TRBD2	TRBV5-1	TGCGCCAGCAGCTTGGTGGTGACTAGCTACCCAGATACGCAGTATTTT	CASSLVVTSYPDTQYF
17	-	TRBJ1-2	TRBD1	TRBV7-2	TGTGCCAGCAGCTTAGGTGGGGTAATCGGGACAGCCTATGGCTACACCTTC	CASSLGGVIGTAYGYTF
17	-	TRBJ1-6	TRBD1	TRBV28	TGTGCCAGCAGCCTTACAATGGGGACAGCTGGAAATTCACCCCTCCACTTT	CASSLTMGTAGNSPLHF
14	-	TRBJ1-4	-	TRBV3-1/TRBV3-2	TGTGCCAGCAGCCCACAGAGTTTTCGGGAAAAACTGTTTTTT	CASSPQSFREKLFF